This TCR beta chain was captured by sequencing in a study of blood T cell repertoires in COVID-19. At the level of the study: Samples representing acute and convalescent COVID-19 were sourced from the United States, Italy and Spain. T cells, B-cell-depleted T cells, or PBMCs provided the cDNA or gDNA that served as material.

As handled by the study authors: Cell counts per sample came from amplifying reference gene primers. Data came from immunoSEQ multiplex PCR; TCRdb stores just in-frame clones and leaves some out. From that table come the V and J calls and clone size; the DNA was used to work out D and trimming. The sample includes approximately 98,000 clones, 88% of them seen just once. Germline V lookup: CDR1 SGDLS, CDR2 YYNGEE. This CDR3 has 15 residues. V lost 1 base to trimming and J lost 1 base, with 9 bases between them. The rearrangement uses TRBV9 and TRBJ2-1; unclear D gene. The receptor was derived from a human donor in a cohort sampled during active COVID-19. The sample was peripheral blood. The CDR3, as DNA: TGTGCCAGCAGCGTATATAGTGAGTCCTACAATGAGCAGTTCTTC. This sequence encodes CASSVYSESYNEQFF.